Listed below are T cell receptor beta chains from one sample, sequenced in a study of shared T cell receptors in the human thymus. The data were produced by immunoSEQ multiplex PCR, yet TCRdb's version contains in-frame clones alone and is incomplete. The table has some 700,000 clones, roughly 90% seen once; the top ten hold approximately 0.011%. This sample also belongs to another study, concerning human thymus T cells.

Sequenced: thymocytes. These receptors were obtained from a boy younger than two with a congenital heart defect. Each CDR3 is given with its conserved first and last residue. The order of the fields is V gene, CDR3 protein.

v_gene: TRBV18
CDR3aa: CASSPPEGLSLPTDTQYF

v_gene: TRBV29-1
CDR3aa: CSVEVGDRGYEQYF

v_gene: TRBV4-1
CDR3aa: CASSQRNREETQYF

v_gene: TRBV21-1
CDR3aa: CASSTQGQGRLAGVCEQYF

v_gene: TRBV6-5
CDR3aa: CASSYRDRDHEQYF

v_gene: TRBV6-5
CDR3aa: CASRDRGRNGYTF

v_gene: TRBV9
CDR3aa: CASSVNQGGEKLFF

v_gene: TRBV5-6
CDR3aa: CASSVRDRRVQAGYEQYF

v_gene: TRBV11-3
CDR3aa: CASSKRTSAVSTDTQYF

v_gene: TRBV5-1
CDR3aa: CASSPIGDANYGYTF

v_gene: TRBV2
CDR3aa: CASGTETSYEQYF

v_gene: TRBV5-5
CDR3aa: CASSLGATGEQYF

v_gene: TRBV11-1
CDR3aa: CASSGTLAAQYF

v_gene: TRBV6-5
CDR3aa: CASSHLLDRKELFF

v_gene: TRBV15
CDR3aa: CATSRQRDRTTLAKNIQYF

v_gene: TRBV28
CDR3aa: CASSLLRLAGGPGTDTQYF

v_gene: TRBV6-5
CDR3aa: CASSYAGVSYNEQFF

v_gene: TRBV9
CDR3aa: CASSVGDLVNEQFF

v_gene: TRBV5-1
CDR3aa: CASSLFSGSMDEQYF

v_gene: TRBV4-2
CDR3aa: CASSHKRHPYEQYF

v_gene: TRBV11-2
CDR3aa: CASSLDFLANNEQFF

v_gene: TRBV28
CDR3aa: CATQGYEQYF

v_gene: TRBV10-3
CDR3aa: CAISEGRGAKTQYF

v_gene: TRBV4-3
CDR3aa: CASSQDGQGSCEQYF

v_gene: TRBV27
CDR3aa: CASSLRQGNYYEQYF

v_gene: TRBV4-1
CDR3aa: CASSLRSEVGHQDTDTQYF

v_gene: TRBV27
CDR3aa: CASRPSLAAGRETQYF

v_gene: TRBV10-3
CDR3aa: CAISDARLPSRDEQYF

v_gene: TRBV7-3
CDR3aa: CASSLVPRDAQYF

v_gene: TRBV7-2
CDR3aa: CASSPHYRGKAPHQPQHF

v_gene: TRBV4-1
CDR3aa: CASSQDVTGGTGELFF

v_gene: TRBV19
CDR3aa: CASRGGQPRLEQFF

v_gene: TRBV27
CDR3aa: CASGVGHSGYEQYF

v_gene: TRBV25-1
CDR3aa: CASSEYSGGNAPNSTIYF

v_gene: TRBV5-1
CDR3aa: CASSSRPLAGYNEQFF

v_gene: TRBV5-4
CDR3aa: CASSNLAGSYEQYF

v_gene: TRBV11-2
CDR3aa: CASSLELPDIQYF

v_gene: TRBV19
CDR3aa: CASSTPDRPNTEAFF

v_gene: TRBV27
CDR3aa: CASRSGGTGELFF

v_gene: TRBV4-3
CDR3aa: CASSQGVRGTLPYEQYF

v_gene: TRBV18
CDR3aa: CASSPRGQGGPYEQYF

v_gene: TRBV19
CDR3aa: CASSEMARGTGELFF

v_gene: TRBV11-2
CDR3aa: CASTSEGLDYNEQFF

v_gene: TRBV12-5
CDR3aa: CASGYRGSLGYTF

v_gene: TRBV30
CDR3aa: CAWRPPRGAKRTGTDTQYF

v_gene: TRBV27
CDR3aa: CASSFGQSTDTQYF

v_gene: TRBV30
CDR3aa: CAWSVDSGRGHEQFF

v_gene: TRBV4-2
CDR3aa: CASSQAPTRTTNTQYF

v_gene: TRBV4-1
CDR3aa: CASSQLGRFRTNEKLFF

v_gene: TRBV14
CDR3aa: CASSQDEGGGQVNEQFF

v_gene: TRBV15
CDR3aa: CATSTASGRSDTQYF

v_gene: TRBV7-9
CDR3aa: CASSGAGNQPQHF

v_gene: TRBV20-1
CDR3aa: CSAKQGGEQFF